This T cell receptor (beta chain) came from a study of T cell responses to AZD1222 COVID-19 vaccine. Produced via immunoSEQ multiplex PCR; TCRdb's table is partial and in-frame only. The sample shows more than 80,000 clones, just over 85% of them seen only once. The length of the CDR3 is 14 residues. Germline V gene sequence: CDR1 SGHTA, CDR2 FQGNSA. Trimming left V 5 bases short and J 2 bases short, with 11 bases between. About this clone itself: The same CDR3 can be traced to other DNA sequences in this sample.

Sequences were derived from peripheral blood, sampled on day 0 of MenACWY control vaccination. This sequence was found in an adult in good health. The V call is TRBV7-2, the J call TRBJ2-3; D unclear. The CDR3 DNA reads as TGTGCCAGCAGCCTCGGGCTCCACACAGATACGCAGTATTTT. Residues: CASSLGLHTDTQYF.